The source of this T cell receptor (beta chain) is a study of immune evolution from preneoplasia to lung adenocarcinoma. V shed 1 base and J shed 4 bases, with 6 bases lying between them. There are 13 residues in the CDR3. Germline V gene sequence: CDR1 LNHDA, CDR2 SQIVND (reference sequence). TCRdb's table, derived via immunoSEQ multiplex PCR, lists solely in-frame clones and lacks some. This table holds roughly 3,300 clones, over 70% found once. Sequenced input: FFPE adjacent normal lung tissue. This sequence joins TRBV19 and TRBJ2-3; D not certain. The TCR was taken from a person in their 70s with lung adenocarcinoma. The CDR3 bases are TGTGCCAGTAGTATAGCGACCCCAGATACGCAGTATTTT. Its protein product is CASSIATPDTQYF.